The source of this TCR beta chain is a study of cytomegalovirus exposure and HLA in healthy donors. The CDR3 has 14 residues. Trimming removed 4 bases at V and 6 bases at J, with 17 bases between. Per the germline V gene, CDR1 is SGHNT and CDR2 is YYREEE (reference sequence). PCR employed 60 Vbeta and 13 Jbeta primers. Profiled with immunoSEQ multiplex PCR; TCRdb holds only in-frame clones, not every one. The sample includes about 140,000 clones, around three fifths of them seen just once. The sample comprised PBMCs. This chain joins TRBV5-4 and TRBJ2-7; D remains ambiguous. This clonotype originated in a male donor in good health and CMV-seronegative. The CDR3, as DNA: TGTGCCAGCAGCGCGCGAGTGGGCCACCCCGAGCAGTACTTC. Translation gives CASSARVGHPEQYF.